The clone carrying this TCR beta chain has ten or more counts. Its target is unknown. This CDR3 comprises 16 residues. The J segment lost 4 bases and the V segment lost 5 bases, leaving 11 bases of the junction unmatched. The sample belongs to a study of T-cell reconstitution after alpha-beta-depleted transplantation in children. Study-wide findings and caveats: Several hundred rapidly expanded clones from non-depleted graft cells reportedly supplied alpha-beta T cells about two months post-transplant. Diversity and T-cell counts at one year after transplant derived mostly from new T cells. It was surviving recipient T cells and thymic progenitors that gave some patients high TCRbeta diversity at day 60.

The library targeted TCRbeta and was prepared with unique molecular identifiers. TCRdb ran MiXCR on the PCR reads and lists one entry per CDR3 protein. Here the sample spans fewer than 250,000 distinct CDR3 sequences, 7.5% to 9.5% being singletons. The sequenced sample was PBMCs, mostly from graft donor cells, obtained 180 days after TCRalphabeta/CD19-depleted stem cell transplant. The rearrangement uses TRBV12-3 or TRBV12-4 and TRBJ1-1; 9 bases are shared with TRBD1. The source of this sequence is a male patient younger than 18 who had a stem cell transplant for acute lymphoblastic leukemia, so the T cells may come from the graft donor. CDR3 protein: CASSPQGAILTTEAFF. As DNA, the CDR3 is TGTGCCAGCAGTCCACAGGGGGCTATCCTAACCACTGAAGCTTTCTTT.